The T cell receptor (beta chain) described here comes from a study of OX40 agonist ivuxolimab in advanced cancers. Study information: Patients assigned to dose escalation were diagnosed with hepatocellular carcinoma, melanoma, renal cell or head and neck cancer. Partial responses occurred in three patients (one hepatocellular carcinoma, two cutaneous melanoma).

The V end lost 3 bases, the J end lost 4 bases, and 17 bases lay between the germline ends. The CDR3 is made up of 15 amino acids. The germline CDR1 and CDR2 sequences are SGDLS and YYNGEE. Only in-frame clones appear in the TCRdb table, and some are missing; sequencing was by immunoSEQ multiplex PCR. Altogether about 97,000 clones are present, roughly nine tenths being singletons, with the ten largest covering roughly 5.5%. V gene TRBV9 combines with J gene TRBJ2-7, with D perhaps matching TRBD1 or TRBD2 (5 bases each). The sample in question was CD4+ or CD8+ T cells sorted from blood, obtained in a trial of the OX40 agonist ivuxolimab. The TCR originated in an adult with an advanced solid tumor such as melanoma, head and neck, liver or kidney cancer. As DNA, the CDR3 is TGTGCCAGCAGCGCTTCCCAGGGACCCCTTTACGAGCAGTACTTC. Protein: CASSASQGPLYEQYF.